Listed below are T cell receptor beta chains from one sample, sequenced in a study of cytomegalovirus exposure and HLA in healthy donors. Clones were read by immunoSEQ multiplex PCR, and TCRdb kept only the in-frame ones, dropping some. Of about 160,000 clones listed, 80% to 90% are singletons. Sequenced input: PBMCs. These receptor sequences come from a woman between 50 and 59 years old in good health and CMV-seronegative. The CDR3 runs from the conserved cysteine through the conserved F or W. Fields, in order: CDR3 length, clone size, J gene, V gene, D gene, CDR3 protein, CDR3 DNA. A D gene is named only where the DNA matches it firmly. Rows give clone size only sometimes, using once, few, many, or a class for an expanded clone.

len: 15
abundance: NA
j_gene: TRBJ2-1
v_gene: TRBV7-2
d_gene: TRBD1
CDR3aa: CASSFGQGLNNEQFF
CDR3nt: TGTGCCAGCAGCTTTGGACAGGGGTTAAACAATGAGCAGTTCTTC

len: 14
abundance: few
j_gene: TRBJ2-7
v_gene: TRBV28
d_gene: TRBD1
CDR3aa: CASSLVGGGYEQYF
CDR3nt: TGTGCCAGCAGTTTAGTAGGGGGCGGCTACGAGCAGTACTTC

len: 13
abundance: NA
j_gene: TRBJ2-7
v_gene: TRBV2
d_gene: NA
CDR3aa: CASSTGPRGEQYF
CDR3nt: TGTGCCAGCAGCACCGGGCCGAGGGGGGAGCAGTACTTC

len: 14
abundance: once
j_gene: TRBJ1-5
v_gene: TRBV7-2
d_gene: NA
CDR3aa: CASSALRGLQPQHF
CDR3nt: TGTGCCAGCAGCGCCCTCCGTGGGCTTCAGCCCCAGCATTTT

len: 14
abundance: NA
j_gene: TRBJ1-1
v_gene: TRBV29-1
d_gene: TRBD1
CDR3aa: CSAMTGGAYTEAFF
CDR3nt: TGCAGCGCTATGACAGGGGGCGCGTACACTGAAGCTTTCTTT

len: 16
abundance: NA
j_gene: TRBJ2-1
v_gene: TRBV27
d_gene: TRBD2
CDR3aa: CASSLIAGGPYNEQFF
CDR3nt: TGTGCCAGCAGTTTAATAGCGGGAGGGCCCTACAATGAGCAGTTCTTC

len: 15
abundance: few
j_gene: TRBJ2-5
v_gene: TRBV5-1
d_gene: TRBD1
CDR3aa: CASCLMTGGKETQYF
CDR3nt: TGCGCCAGCTGTCTCATGACAGGGGGCAAAGAGACCCAGTACTTC

len: 13
abundance: NA
j_gene: TRBJ2-3
v_gene: TRBV2
d_gene: NA
CDR3aa: CASSGRTQDTQYF
CDR3nt: TGTGCCAGCAGCGGTCGGACACAAGATACGCAGTATTTT

len: 17
abundance: NA
j_gene: TRBJ2-5
v_gene: TRBV7-8
d_gene: TRBD1
CDR3aa: CASNNLRDRGYGETQYF
CDR3nt: TGTGCCAGCAACAACCTCCGGGACAGGGGGTACGGTGAGACCCAGTACTTC

len: 16
abundance: NA
j_gene: TRBJ2-1
v_gene: TRBV9
d_gene: NA
CDR3aa: CASSVDLRGRNNEQFF
CDR3nt: TGTGCCAGCAGCGTAGATTTGCGGGGCCGAAACAATGAGCAGTTCTTC

len: 15
abundance: NA
j_gene: TRBJ2-1
v_gene: TRBV27
d_gene: NA
CDR3aa: CASSTPGGLMDEQFF
CDR3nt: TGTGCCAGCAGTACCCCTGGCGGCCTGATGGATGAGCAGTTCTTC

len: 13
abundance: NA
j_gene: TRBJ2-1
v_gene: TRBV23-1
d_gene: NA
CDR3aa: CATAGPCIDEQFF
CDR3nt: TGCGCCACGGCGGGGCCGTGTATCGATGAGCAGTTCTTC

len: 15
abundance: NA
j_gene: TRBJ1-1
v_gene: TRBV5-1
d_gene: TRBD1
CDR3aa: CASSEGQARGTEAFF
CDR3nt: TGCGCCAGCAGCGAGGGACAGGCCCGCGGCACTGAAGCTTTCTTT

len: 15
abundance: NA
j_gene: TRBJ2-1
v_gene: TRBV2
d_gene: NA
CDR3aa: CASSELRGVYNEQFF
CDR3nt: TGTGCCAGCAGTGAGCTCAGGGGAGTCTACAATGAGCAGTTCTTC